This T cell receptor beta chain is drawn from a study of response to subunit inactivated influenza vaccine. As for this clonotype: No antigen is known for it.

Study findings and constraints: Only a handful of new T cells, the authors suggested, are recruited with each seasonal influenza vaccination.

The V gene lost 4 bases and the J gene lost 0 bases, with 22 bases spanning the gap. In germline, CDR1 is SGHAT, CDR2 FQNNGV. This CDR3 is 18 amino acids long. TCRdb recomputed calls from the RT-PCR reads with MiXCR, one row per CDR3 protein. The data hold over 800,000 distinct CDR3 sequences, with roughly 20% observed a single time. The chain has TRBV11-2 and TRBJ2-7; D is possibly TRBD2 (6 bases). The receptor was isolated from a man aged 45-65 years who received an inactivated influenza vaccine. Material: PBMCs from blood, obtained 4 to 6 days after vaccination. CDR3 loop: CASSSILQIGGFSYEQYF. The CDR3 nucleotides read TGTGCCAGCAGCTCCATACTTCAGATTGGGGGGTTCTCCTACGAGCAGTACTTC.